The source of this TCR beta chain is a study of CXCR3-negative and CXCR3-positive naive CD8 T cells. Study findings and constraints: Naive cells used TRBV-TRBJ genes in much the same way whether CXCR3-negative or CXCR3-positive; memory cells did not. CXCR3 expression partially decreased after cryopreservation; most assays used fresh PBMCs. The naive subsets expressed comparable surface CD5, and the authors inferred TCR strength from TRB CDR3 properties. CXCR3-positive naive cells had more hydrophobic TRB CDR3s than CXCR3-negative naive cells. Memory CD8+ cells had much lower diversity, and both naive subsets had comparably high diversity.

The libraries of TRB cDNA were constructed through 5' RACE using UMI labels. TCRdb reworked the 5' RACE reads into one entry per CDR3 protein, no DNA. This sample lists roughly 7,000 distinct CDR3 sequences; its ten largest clones have roughly 1.5%. CDR1 is MNHEY and CDR2 is SMNVEV in the germline V gene (reference sequence). The CDR3 sequence is 15 residues long. For this clonotype: What it binds is not known.

J is TRBJ2-3 and V is TRBV27; TCRdb gives TRBD2 as the D gene, but with no DNA this cannot be confirmed. The sequence was obtained from a human donor in good health. Some clones in this sample may be carry-over from other donors' samples. Sequences were obtained from naive CXCR3+ CD8+ T cells from blood. Sample subset: CD45RO-CCR7+CD27+CD95- naive CD8+ T cells expressing CXCR3 (TNR3+). The CDR3 sequence: CASSLGTSGGDTQYF.